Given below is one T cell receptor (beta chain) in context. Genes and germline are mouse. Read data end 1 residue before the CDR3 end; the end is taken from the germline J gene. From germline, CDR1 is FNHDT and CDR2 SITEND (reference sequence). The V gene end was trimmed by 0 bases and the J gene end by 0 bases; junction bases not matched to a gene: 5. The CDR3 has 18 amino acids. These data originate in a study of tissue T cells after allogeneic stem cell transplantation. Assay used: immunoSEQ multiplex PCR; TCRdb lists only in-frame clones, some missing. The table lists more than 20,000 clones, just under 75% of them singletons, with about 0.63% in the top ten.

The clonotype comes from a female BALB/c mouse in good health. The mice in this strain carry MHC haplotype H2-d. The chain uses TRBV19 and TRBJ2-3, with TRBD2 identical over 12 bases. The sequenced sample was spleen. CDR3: CASSIGLGGLISAETLYF. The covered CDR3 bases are TGTGCCAGCAGTATAGGACTGGGGGGGCTTATAAGTGCAGAAACGCTGTAT.